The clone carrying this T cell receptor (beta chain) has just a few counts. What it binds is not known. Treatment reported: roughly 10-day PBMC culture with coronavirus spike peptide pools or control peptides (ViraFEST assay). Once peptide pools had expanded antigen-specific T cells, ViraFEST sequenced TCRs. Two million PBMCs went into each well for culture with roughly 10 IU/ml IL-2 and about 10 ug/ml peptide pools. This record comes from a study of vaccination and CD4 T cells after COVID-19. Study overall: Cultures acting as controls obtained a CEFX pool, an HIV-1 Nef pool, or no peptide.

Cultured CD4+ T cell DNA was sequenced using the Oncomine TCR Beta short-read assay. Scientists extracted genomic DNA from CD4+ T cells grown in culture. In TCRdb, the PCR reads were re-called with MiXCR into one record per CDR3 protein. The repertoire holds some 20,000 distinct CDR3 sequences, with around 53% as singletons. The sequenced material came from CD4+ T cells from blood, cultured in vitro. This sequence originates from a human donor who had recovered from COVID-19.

The DNA for the CDR3 is TGTGCCAGCAGTCTAATGACAGGGGGACTCGATCAGCCCCAGCATTTT. It is translated as CASSLMTGGLDQPQHF. The J gene is TRBJ1-5, the V gene TRBV28, with TRBD1 matching over 9 bases. There are 16 residues in the CDR3. V shed 5 bases, J shed 5 bases, and the junction held 10 bases outside the gene matches. Germline CDR1 is MDHEN and CDR2 is SYDVKM.